Below are 15 T cell receptor beta chains sequenced from a single sample in a study of T cell repertoires in cytomegalovirus infection. Via MiXCR, TCRdb re-called the reads, giving one row per CDR3 protein. Seen here are hundreds of thousands of distinct CDR3 sequences, roughly 23% observed once, and the top ten hold over 15%. Sequencing used CD8+ T cells from PBMCs. The receptors shown here come from a human donor in good health (CMV status not recorded). Some clones in this sample may be carry-over from other donors' samples.

This chain uses TRBV29-1 with TRBJ2-1; unclear D gene. Germline V gene lookup returns CDR1 SQVTM and CDR2 ANQGSEA. V shed 1 base and J shed 0 bases, with 10 bases lying between them. The CDR3 consists of 15 residues. CDR3 sequence (DNA): TGCAGCGTTGAAGTACGCGTAAGCTCCTACAATGAGCAGTTCTTC. This translates into CSVEVRVSSYNEQFF.

The chain has TRBV10-3 and TRBJ1-2; the D gene is possibly TRBD1 (5 bases). The CDR3 is 14 amino acids. Germline-derived CDR1 and CDR2 are ENHRY and SYGVKD. V was clipped by 2 bases and J by 2 bases, with 9 bases between them. Here the CDR3 reads CAISEGAANYGYTF. In DNA form, the CDR3 reads TGTGCCATCAGTGAGGGGGCGGCAAACTATGGCTACACCTTC.

The chain uses TRBV19 and TRBJ1-1; D is unclear. The V end was cut by 3 bases, the J end by 4 bases, with 12 bases between. The CDR3 loop spans 14 amino acids. From germline, CDR1 is LNHDA and CDR2 SQIVND (reference sequence). This CDR3 reads CASSISAGGTEAFF. DNA of the CDR3: TGTGCCAGTAGTATCTCGGCCGGTGGCACTGAAGCTTTCTTT.

The chain uses TRBV19 and TRBJ1-4, with TRBD1 matching over 7 bases. This CDR3 has 15 amino acids. Per the germline V gene, CDR1 is LNHDA and CDR2 is SQIVND (reference sequence). V was clipped by 3 bases and J by 2 bases; unmatched bases: 3. The CDR3 coding sequence is TGTGCCAGTAGTATCACAGGGGATACTAATGAAAAACTGTTTTTT. Translating gives CASSITGDTNEKLFF.

This clonotype was counted ten times or more. The chain carries TRBV7-9 and TRBJ1-5, with D perhaps TRBD1 (5 bases). CDR3 size: 15 residues. Germline CDR1 SEHNR, CDR2 FQNEAQ (reference sequence). V lost 1 base to trimming and J lost 7 bases, with 14 bases between them. The CDR3: CASSLEGMAGQPQHF. The CDR3 bases are TGTGCCAGCAGCTTAGAGGGGATGGCCGGCCAGCCCCAGCATTTT.

This chain links TRBV11-2 with TRBJ2-3, with TRBD1 identical over 7 bases. Losses at the gene ends were 5 bases for V and 1 base for J; bases not matched to a gene: 18. The germline CDR1 and CDR2 sequences are SGHAT and FQNNGV. The CDR3 loop spans 19 amino acids. For the CDR3, the DNA is TGTGCCAGCAGCACAGGGGTGACAGGGAATCGAGTTGGCACAGATACGCAGTATTTT. Encoded protein: CASSTGVTGNRVGTDTQYF.

This clonotype was picked up many times. Here the CDR3 reads CASSLSGVTDTQYF. CDR3 nucleotides: TGTGCCAGCAGCTTGAGCGGAGTAACAGATACGCAGTATTTT. The chain links TRBV7-2 to TRBJ2-3; the D gene is possibly TRBD2 (5 bases). V was trimmed by 3 bases and J by 3 bases, leaving 10 bases between them. The CDR3 is made up of 14 amino acids. CDR1 and CDR2 (germline): SGHTA, FQGNSA.

This clonotype was seen ten or more times. The chain employs TRBV7-9 and TRBJ2-5; 8 bases line up with TRBD2. The V and J ends lost 8 bases and 5 bases, in that order; junction bases with no gene match: 7. CDR3 length: 13 residues. The germline V gene encodes CDR1 SEHNR and CDR2 FQNEAQ (reference sequence). CDR3 nucleotide sequence: TGTGCCAGCTCCGCGGGGGGCGAGGAGACCCAGTACTTC. As protein: CASSAGGEETQYF.

CDR3 DNA sequence: TGTGCCAGCAGCTTCACAGGGGGCATCGGTGAAAAACTGTTTTTT. It translates to CASSFTGGIGEKLFF. The chain uses TRBV7-8 and TRBJ1-4, with 9 bases aligning to TRBD1. Trimming at V came to 3 bases and at J to 7 bases, leaving 6 bases not matched to a gene. This CDR3 region has 15 residues. Germline assignment: CDR1 SGHVS and CDR2 FQNEAQ.

This clonotype was picked up a small number of times. The chain joins TRBV27 to TRBJ2-7; TRBD2 agrees at 8 bases. Germline trimming cut 6 bases from V and 2 bases from J; bases unmatched to any gene: 6. This CDR3 comprises 14 residues. In germline, CDR1 is MNHEY, CDR2 SMNVEV (reference sequence). The CDR3 is CASSEGTRPYEQYF. The CDR3 nucleotides read TGTGCCAGCAGCGAGGGGACTAGGCCCTACGAGCAGTACTTC.

The rearrangement uses TRBV14 and TRBJ1-1; possibly TRBD1 for D (5 bases). Germline values: CDR1 SGHDN, CDR2 FVKESK. The CDR3 is 16 residues long. The V end was cut by 0 bases, the J end by 1 base, with 12 bases between. The CDR3 sequence: CASSQETAGWNTEAFF. The CDR3 coding sequence is TGTGCCAGCAGCCAAGAGACAGCCGGTTGGAACACTGAAGCTTTCTTT.

The chain joins TRBV7-9 to TRBJ1-3, with no clear D. The V end lost 1 base, the J end lost 0 bases, and 7 bases lay between the germline ends. This CDR3 has 15 amino acids. Looked up from germline, CDR1 is SEHNR and CDR2 is FQNEAQ (reference sequence). The CDR3 nucleotides are TGTGCCAGCAGCTTAGTAGGAGACTCTGGAAACACCATATATTTT. It translates to CASSLVGDSGNTIYF.

Here the CDR3 reads CASSLRPDGVYGYTF. CDR3 DNA sequence: TGTGCCAGCAGCTTAAGGCCTGACGGAGTCTATGGCTACACCTTC. J is TRBJ1-2 and V is TRBV7-3; D is undetermined. Deletions cut 1 base from V and 4 bases from J, with 13 bases between. Germline CDR1 is SGHTA and CDR2 is FQGTGA. The CDR3 totals 15 residues.

The chain couples TRBV14 to TRBJ2-7; D is ambiguous. Germline-derived CDR1 and CDR2 are SGHDN and FVKESK. V lost 5 bases and J 6 bases, leaving 8 bases between the germline ends. The CDR3 runs to 11 residues. The CDR3 reads CASSVSSEQYF. DNA of the CDR3: TGTGCCAGCAGCGTTTCTTCCGAGCAGTACTTC. Complete variable domain (other parts from reference TRBV14 and TRBJ2-7): EAGVTQFPSHSVIEKGQTVTLRCDPISGHDNLYWYRRVMGKEIKFLLHFVKESKQDESGMPNNRFLAERTGGTYSTLKVQPAELEDSGVYFCASSVSSEQYFGPGTRLTVT.

The sample holds a few counts of this clonotype. V usage is TRBV29-1 and J usage is TRBJ1-1, with 7 positions matching TRBD1. V gave up 3 bases and J gave up 8 bases; unmatched junction bases: 9. The length of the CDR3 is 13 residues. Germline V gives CDR1 SQVTM, CDR2 ANQGSEA. CDR3 protein: CSVEEGAQQEAFF. DNA for the CDR3: TGCAGCGTTGAGGAGGGGGCGCAACAGGAAGCTTTCTTT.